These T cell receptor beta chains were read from a single sample in a study of CD4 T cells in relation to SARS-CoV-2 and coronaviruses. Clones were sequenced by immunoSEQ multiplex PCR, and TCRdb holds only the in-frame ones, with some missing. The repertoire holds approximately 70,000 clones, with about 92% as singletons. Input material: naive CD4+ T cells from PBMCs. Receptors originate from a human donor in good health. CDR3s include the opening cysteine and the closing phenylalanine or tryptophan. The order of the fields is V gene, CDR3 protein.

v_gene: TRBV12-3/TRBV12-4; CDR3aa: CASSLLRTGELFF
v_gene: TRBV9; CDR3aa: CASSVPGLAFYEQYF
v_gene: TRBV6-1; CDR3aa: CASSEGWGGTTGELFF
v_gene: TRBV18; CDR3aa: CASSPPTGTRGGYTF
v_gene: TRBV10-3; CDR3aa: CAISESGQTSNQPQHF
v_gene: TRBV28; CDR3aa: CASSLEVYNEQFF
v_gene: TRBV28; CDR3aa: CASSLSSPLSDEQFF
v_gene: TRBV29-1; CDR3aa: CSVLGNEQFF
v_gene: TRBV3-1/TRBV3-2; CDR3aa: CASSQAVAKNIQYF
v_gene: TRBV10-3; CDR3aa: CAIFEYRDRYIGGYTF
v_gene: TRBV5-1; CDR3aa: CASSLAGDTGELFF
v_gene: TRBV5-1; CDR3aa: CASSLSQGTQETQYF
v_gene: TRBV2; CDR3aa: CASSAQGPADTQYF
v_gene: TRBV6-5; CDR3aa: CASSYAAASNYEQYF
v_gene: TRBV27; CDR3aa: CASSSSGPISYEQYF
v_gene: TRBV28; CDR3aa: CATTTGNQPQHF
v_gene: TRBV9; CDR3aa: CASSAGTGFEKLFF
v_gene: TRBV10-3; CDR3aa: CAISVGTGQGKSEQYF
v_gene: TRBV6-4; CDR3aa: CASSVGGNSPLHF
v_gene: TRBV4-1; CDR3aa: CASSQQSIQETQYF
v_gene: TRBV18; CDR3aa: CASSSRSSYEQYF
v_gene: TRBV12-3/TRBV12-4; CDR3aa: CASSFDRPAEAFF
v_gene: TRBV4-3; CDR3aa: CASSYGRDYGYTF
v_gene: TRBV14; CDR3aa: CASSWTAYSPLHF
v_gene: TRBV2; CDR3aa: CASIVEANSYEQYF
v_gene: TRBV9; CDR3aa: CASSPSLVQDGYTF
v_gene: TRBV19; CDR3aa: CASRTGQTDTQYF
v_gene: TRBV28; CDR3aa: CASRHRGLKNTEAFF
v_gene: TRBV1; CDR3aa: CTSSQEDRMNTEAFF